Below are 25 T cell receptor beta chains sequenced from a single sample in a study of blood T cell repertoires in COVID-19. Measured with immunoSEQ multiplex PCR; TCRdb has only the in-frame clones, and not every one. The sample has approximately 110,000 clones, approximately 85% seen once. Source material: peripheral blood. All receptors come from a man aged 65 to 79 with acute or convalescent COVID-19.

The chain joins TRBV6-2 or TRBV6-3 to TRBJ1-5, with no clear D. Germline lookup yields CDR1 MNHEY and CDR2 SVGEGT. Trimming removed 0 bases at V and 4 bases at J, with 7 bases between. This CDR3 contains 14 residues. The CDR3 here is CASSYSQVNQPQHF. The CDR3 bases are TGTGCCAGCAGTTACTCGCAGGTAAATCAGCCCCAGCATTTT.

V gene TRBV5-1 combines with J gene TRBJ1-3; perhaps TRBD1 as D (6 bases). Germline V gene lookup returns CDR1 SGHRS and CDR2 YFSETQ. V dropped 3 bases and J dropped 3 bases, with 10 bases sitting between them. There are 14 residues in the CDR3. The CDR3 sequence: CASSSDSLGNTIYF. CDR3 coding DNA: TGCGCCAGCAGCTCGGACAGCCTTGGAAACACCATATATTTT.

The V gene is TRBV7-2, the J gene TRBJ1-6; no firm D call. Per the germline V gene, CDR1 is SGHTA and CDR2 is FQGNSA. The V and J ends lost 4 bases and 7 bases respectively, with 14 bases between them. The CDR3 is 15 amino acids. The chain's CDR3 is CASSSPRGGNSPLHF. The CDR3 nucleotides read TGTGCCAGCAGCTCCCCCCGGGGAGGGAATTCACCCCTCCACTTT.

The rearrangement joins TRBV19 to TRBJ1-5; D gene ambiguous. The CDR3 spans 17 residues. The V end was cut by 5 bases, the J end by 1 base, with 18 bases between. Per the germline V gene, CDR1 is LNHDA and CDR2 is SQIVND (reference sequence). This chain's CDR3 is CASSPYIAGGSNQPQHF. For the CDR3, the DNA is TGTGCCAGTAGTCCGTACATCGCGGGAGGGAGCAATCAGCCCCAGCATTTT.

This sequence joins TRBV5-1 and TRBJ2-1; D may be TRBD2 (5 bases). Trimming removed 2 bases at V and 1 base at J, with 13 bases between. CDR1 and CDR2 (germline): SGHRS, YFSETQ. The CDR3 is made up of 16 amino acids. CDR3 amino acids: CASSLGPIASYNEQFF. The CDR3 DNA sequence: TGCGCCAGCAGCTTAGGGCCGATAGCGTCCTACAATGAGCAGTTCTTC.

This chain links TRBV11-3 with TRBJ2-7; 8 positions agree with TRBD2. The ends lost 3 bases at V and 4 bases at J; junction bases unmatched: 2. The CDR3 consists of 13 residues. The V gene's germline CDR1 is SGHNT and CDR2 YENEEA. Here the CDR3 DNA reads TGTGCCAGCAGCTTCACTAGCGGTTACGAGCAGTACTTC. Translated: CASSFTSGYEQYF.

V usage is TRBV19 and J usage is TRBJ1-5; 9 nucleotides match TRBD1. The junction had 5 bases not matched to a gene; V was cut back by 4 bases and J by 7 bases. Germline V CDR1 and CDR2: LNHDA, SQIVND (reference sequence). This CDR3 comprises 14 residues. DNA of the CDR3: TGTGCCAGTAGTACCGGGACAGGGACACAGCCCCAGCATTTT. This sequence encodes CASSTGTGTQPQHF. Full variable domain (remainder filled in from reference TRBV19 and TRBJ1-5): DGGITQSPKYLFRKEGQNVTLSCEQNLNHDAMYWYRQDPGQGLRLIYYSQIVNDFQKGDIAEGYSVSREKKESFPLTVTSAQKNPTAFYLCASSTGTGTQPQHFGDGTRLSIL.

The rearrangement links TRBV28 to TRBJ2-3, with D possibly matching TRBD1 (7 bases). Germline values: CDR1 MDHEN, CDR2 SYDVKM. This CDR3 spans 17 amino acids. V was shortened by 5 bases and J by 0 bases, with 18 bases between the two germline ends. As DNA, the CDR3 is TGTGCCAGCAGTACCCCGACAGGGACTCCTAGCACAGATACGCAGTATTTT. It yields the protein CASSTPTGTPSTDTQYF.

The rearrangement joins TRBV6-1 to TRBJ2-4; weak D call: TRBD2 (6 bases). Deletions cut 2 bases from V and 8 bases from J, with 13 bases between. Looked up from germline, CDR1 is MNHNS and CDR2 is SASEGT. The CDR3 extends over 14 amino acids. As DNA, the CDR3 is TGTGCCAGCAGTGAATTTGGAGGGCGGGACATTCAGTACTTC. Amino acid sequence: CASSEFGGRDIQYF.

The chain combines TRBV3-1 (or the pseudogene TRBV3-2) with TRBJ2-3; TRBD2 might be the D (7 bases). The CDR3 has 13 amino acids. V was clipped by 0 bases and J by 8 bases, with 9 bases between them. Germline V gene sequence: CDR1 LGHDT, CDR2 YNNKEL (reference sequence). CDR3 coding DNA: TGTGCCAGCAGCCAAGAAAGGGGGGGTACGCAGTATTTT. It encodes CASSQERGGTQYF.

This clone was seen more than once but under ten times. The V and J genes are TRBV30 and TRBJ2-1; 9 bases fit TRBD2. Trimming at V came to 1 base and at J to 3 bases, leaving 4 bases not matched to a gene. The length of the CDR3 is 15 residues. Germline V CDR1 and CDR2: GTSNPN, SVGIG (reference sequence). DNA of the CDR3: TGTGCCTGGAGTGGCGGGAGGGGAAACTACAATGAGCAGTTCTTC. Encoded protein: CAWSGGRGNYNEQFF.

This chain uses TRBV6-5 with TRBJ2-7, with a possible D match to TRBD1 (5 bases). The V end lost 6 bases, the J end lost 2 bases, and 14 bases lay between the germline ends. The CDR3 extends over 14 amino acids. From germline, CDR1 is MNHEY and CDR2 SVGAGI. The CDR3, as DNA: TGTGCCAGCAGCACCAGGGTTGGAACCTACGAGCAGTACTTC. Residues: CASSTRVGTYEQYF.

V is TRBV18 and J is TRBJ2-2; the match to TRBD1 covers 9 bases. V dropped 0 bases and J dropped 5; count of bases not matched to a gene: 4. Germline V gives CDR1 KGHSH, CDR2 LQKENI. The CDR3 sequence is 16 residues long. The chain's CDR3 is CASSPPDRGGTGELFF. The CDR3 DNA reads TGTGCCAGCTCACCACCGGACAGGGGAGGTACCGGGGAGCTGTTTTTT.

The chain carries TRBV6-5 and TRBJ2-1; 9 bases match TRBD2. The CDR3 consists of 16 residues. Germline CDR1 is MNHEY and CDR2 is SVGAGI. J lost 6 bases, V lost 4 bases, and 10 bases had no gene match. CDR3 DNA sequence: TGTGCCAGCAGTTCCCAGGGGACTAGCAGGACCAATGAGCAGTTCTTC. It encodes CASSSQGTSRTNEQFF.

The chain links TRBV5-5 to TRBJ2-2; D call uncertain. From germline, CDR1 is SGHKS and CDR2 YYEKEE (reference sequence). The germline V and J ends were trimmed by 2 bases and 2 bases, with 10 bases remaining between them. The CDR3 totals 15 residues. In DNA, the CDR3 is TGTGCCAGCAGCTTCGTGACACTTAACACCGGGGAGCTGTTTTTT. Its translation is CASSFVTLNTGELFF.

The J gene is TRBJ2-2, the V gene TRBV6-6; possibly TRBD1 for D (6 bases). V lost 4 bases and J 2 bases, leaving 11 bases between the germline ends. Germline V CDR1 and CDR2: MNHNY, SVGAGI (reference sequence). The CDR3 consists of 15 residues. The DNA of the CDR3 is TGTGCCAGCAGTTCTCGACAGGCTAACACCGGGGAGCTGTTTTTT. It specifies CASSSRQANTGELFF.

The CDR3 reads CASSPYRDTEAFF. CDR3 bases: TGTGCCAGCAGCCCCTACAGGGACACTGAAGCTTTCTTT. The J gene is TRBJ1-1, the V gene TRBV14; D perhaps matches TRBD1 (6 bases). The ends were cut back, 4 bases at V and 3 bases at J, with 9 bases in the middle. This CDR3 contains 13 residues. From germline, CDR1 is SGHDN and CDR2 FVKESK. The full variable domain, with the rest looked up from reference TRBV14 and TRBJ1-1, is EAGVTQFPSHSVIEKGQTVTLRCDPISGHDNLYWYRRVMGKEIKFLLHFVKESKQDESGMPNNRFLAERTGGTYSTLKVQPAELEDSGVYFCASSPYRDTEAFFGQGTRLTVV.

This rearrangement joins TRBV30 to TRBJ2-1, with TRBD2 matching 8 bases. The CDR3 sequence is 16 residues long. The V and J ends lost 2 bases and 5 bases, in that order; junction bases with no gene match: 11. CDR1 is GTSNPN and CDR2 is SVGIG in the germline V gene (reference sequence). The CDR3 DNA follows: TGTGCCTGGAGTTCCCGAACTAGCGGAGCGGACAATGAGCAGTTCTTC. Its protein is CAWSSRTSGADNEQFF.

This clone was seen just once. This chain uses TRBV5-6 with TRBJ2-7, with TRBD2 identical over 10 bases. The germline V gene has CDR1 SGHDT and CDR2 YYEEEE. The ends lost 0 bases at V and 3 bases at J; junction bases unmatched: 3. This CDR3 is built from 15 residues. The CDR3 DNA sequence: TGTGCCAGCAGCTTGGTCCCTAGCGGGGGCTACGAGCAGTACTTC. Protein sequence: CASSLVPSGGYEQYF.

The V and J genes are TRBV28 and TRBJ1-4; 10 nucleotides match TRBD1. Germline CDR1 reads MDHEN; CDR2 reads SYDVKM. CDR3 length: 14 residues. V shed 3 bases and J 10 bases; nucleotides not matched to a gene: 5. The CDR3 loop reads CASSFRDRGGKLFF. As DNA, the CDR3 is TGTGCCAGCAGTTTCCGGGACAGGGGTGGAAAACTGTTTTTT.

The chain's CDR3 is CASSLAAGVNEKLFF. For the CDR3, the DNA is TGCGCCAGCAGCTTGGCCGCGGGGGTTAATGAAAAACTGTTTTTT. This chain uses TRBV5-1 with TRBJ1-4; D may be TRBD1 (5 bases). Trimming shortened V by 0 bases and J by 4 bases, and 10 bases separated the two germline ends. Germline CDR1 and CDR2: SGHRS and YFSETQ. This CDR3 region has 15 residues.

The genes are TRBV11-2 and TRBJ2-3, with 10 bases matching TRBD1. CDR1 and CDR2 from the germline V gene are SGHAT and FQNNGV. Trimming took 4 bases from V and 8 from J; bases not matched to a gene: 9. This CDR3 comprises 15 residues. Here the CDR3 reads CASSSGQGYFVTQYF. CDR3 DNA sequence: TGTGCCAGCAGCTCGGGACAGGGGTATTTTGTTACGCAGTATTTT.

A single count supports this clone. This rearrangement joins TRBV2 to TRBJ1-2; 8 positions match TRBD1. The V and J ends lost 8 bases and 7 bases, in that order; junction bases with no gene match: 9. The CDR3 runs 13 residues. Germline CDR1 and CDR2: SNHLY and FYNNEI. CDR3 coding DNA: TGTGCCAGCGTTGGGGCAGGGGGCTTTGGCTACACCTTC. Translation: CASVGAGGFGYTF.

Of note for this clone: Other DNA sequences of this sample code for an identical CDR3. The CDR3 region has the DNA TGTGCCAGCAGTCTCCAGGGGTATGGCTACACCTTC. This encodes CASSLQGYGYTF. J is TRBJ1-2 and V is TRBV12-3 or TRBV12-4; weak D call: TRBD1 (6 bases). V was shortened by 5 bases and J by 5 bases, with 9 bases between the two germline ends. The CDR3 contains 12 residues.

The CDR3 coding sequence is TGTGCCACCAGCAGAGTCGCAGATTACCAAGAGACCCAGTACTTC. This codes for CATSRVADYQETQYF. V and J are TRBV15 and TRBJ2-5; no definite D call. Trimming removed 1 base from V and 0 bases from J, with 9 bases in between. This CDR3 has 15 residues. The germline V gene encodes CDR1 LNHNV and CDR2 YYDKDF (reference sequence).